This is a list of T cell receptor beta chains from one sample in a study of blood T cell repertoires in COVID-19. The repertoire was sequenced with immunoSEQ multiplex PCR; TCRdb's copy has only in-frame clones and lacks some. The sample has almost 500,000 clones, about 85% seen once. The sample was PBMCs or T cells enriched from blood (not recorded which). The source is a woman in her fifties or sixties who had recovered from COVID-19. Both conserved end residues are part of each CDR3. D genes are given only for firm matches. The listing skips clone size in some rows; elsewhere it reads once, few, many or a size class.

v_call: TRBV6-6; d_call: .; clone_size: .; j_call: TRBJ1-5; cdr3_nt: TGTGCCAGCAGTCCGAGGGGAAGCGGAGGGTACAATCAGCCCCAGCATTTT; cdr3_aa: CASSPRGSGGYNQPQHF
v_call: TRBV10-2; d_call: .; clone_size: few; j_call: TRBJ1-6; cdr3_nt: TGCGCCAGCGGCCGCGGGTCGAGCTCCTATAATTCACCCCTCCACTTT; cdr3_aa: CASGRGSSSYNSPLHF
v_call: TRBV2; d_call: TRBD1; clone_size: .; j_call: TRBJ1-1; cdr3_nt: TGTGCCAGCACCTTACAGGGGGACACTGAAGCTTTCTTT; cdr3_aa: CASTLQGDTEAFF
v_call: TRBV11-3; d_call: TRBD2; clone_size: .; j_call: TRBJ2-3; cdr3_nt: TGTGCCAGCAGCTTCCTCGGGACTAGCGGGGGAGATACGCAGTATTTT; cdr3_aa: CASSFLGTSGGDTQYF
v_call: TRBV15; d_call: TRBD2; clone_size: .; j_call: TRBJ2-7; cdr3_nt: TGTGCCACCAGCAGAGGGGGCGGGGGGTCCAGCTCCTACGAGCAGTACTTC; cdr3_aa: CATSRGGGGSSSYEQYF
v_call: TRBV5-1; d_call: .; clone_size: .; j_call: TRBJ1-1; cdr3_nt: TGCGCCAGCAGCTTGGACTCGGGCACTGAAGCTTTCTTT; cdr3_aa: CASSLDSGTEAFF
v_call: TRBV2; d_call: .; clone_size: .; j_call: TRBJ1-5; cdr3_nt: TGTGCCAGCAGGACCCTTTGGGGCGAGCCCCAGCATTTT; cdr3_aa: CASRTLWGEPQHF
v_call: TRBV18; d_call: TRBD2; clone_size: .; j_call: TRBJ2-5; cdr3_nt: TGTGCCAGCTCACCCAGCGGGGGCCCGGTGGCAGAGACCCAGTACTTC; cdr3_aa: CASSPSGGPVAETQYF
v_call: TRBV11-2; d_call: .; clone_size: .; j_call: TRBJ1-6; cdr3_nt: TGTGCCAGCAGCTTAGAGAGATACAGGGCCCAGAGCTCCTATAATTCACCCCTCCACTTT; cdr3_aa: CASSLERYRAQSSYNSPLHF
v_call: TRBV19; d_call: TRBD1; clone_size: .; j_call: TRBJ1-4; cdr3_nt: TGTGCCAGTAGCCGGGGACAGGGGAGTGAAAAACTGTTTTTT; cdr3_aa: CASSRGQGSEKLFF
v_call: TRBV29-1; d_call: TRBD1; clone_size: once; j_call: TRBJ1-1; cdr3_nt: TGCAGCGTTGAAGAGTGGACAGGGCACACTGAAGCTTTCTTT; cdr3_aa: CSVEEWTGHTEAFF
v_call: TRBV3-1/TRBV3-2; d_call: .; clone_size: .; j_call: TRBJ2-1; cdr3_nt: TGTGCCAGCAGCGGGGCCCCCAATGAGCAGTTCTTC; cdr3_aa: CASSGAPNEQFF
v_call: TRBV5-1; d_call: TRBD2; clone_size: .; j_call: TRBJ2-2; cdr3_nt: TGCGCCAGCAGCCCCGGGACTAGCGGGGGGGAGCTGTTTTTT; cdr3_aa: CASSPGTSGGELFF
v_call: TRBV24-1; d_call: .; clone_size: once; j_call: TRBJ1-2; cdr3_nt: TGTGCCACCAGTGATCCGGGTTTCTATGGCTACACCTTC; cdr3_aa: CATSDPGFYGYTF
v_call: TRBV6-4; d_call: TRBD2; clone_size: .; j_call: TRBJ2-1; cdr3_nt: TGTGCCAGCTGTAAGGACGGGGGGGCCGGTGAGCAGTTCTTC; cdr3_aa: CASCKDGGAGEQFF
v_call: TRBV20-1; d_call: .; clone_size: once; j_call: TRBJ2-5; cdr3_nt: TGCAGTGCTAGTGACAGGCCTTCAAGTGTTGGCCAAGAGACCCAGTACTTC; cdr3_aa: CSASDRPSSVGQETQYF
v_call: TRBV19; d_call: TRBD2; clone_size: .; j_call: TRBJ2-4; cdr3_nt: TGTGCCAGTAGTGGACTAGCGGGGGGAGATAACATTCAGTACTTC; cdr3_aa: CASSGLAGGDNIQYF
v_call: TRBV11-3; d_call: .; clone_size: .; j_call: TRBJ1-1; cdr3_nt: TGTGCCAGCAGCTTAGATCTGGCAGTCCCTGAAGCTTTCTTT; cdr3_aa: CASSLDLAVPEAFF
v_call: TRBV9; d_call: .; clone_size: .; j_call: TRBJ1-2; cdr3_nt: TGTGCCAGCAGCGTAGATGGGGGGGATGGCTACACCTTC; cdr3_aa: CASSVDGGDGYTF
v_call: TRBV27; d_call: TRBD1; clone_size: .; j_call: TRBJ1-6; cdr3_nt: TGTGCCAGCATGGGGACAGGGGCCTATAATTCACCCCTCCACTTT; cdr3_aa: CASMGTGAYNSPLHF
v_call: TRBV5-1; d_call: TRBD1; clone_size: .; j_call: TRBJ1-1; cdr3_nt: TGCGCCAGCAGCTTGGGGGGGACAGGGTCGAACACTGAAGCTTTCTTT; cdr3_aa: CASSLGGTGSNTEAFF
v_call: TRBV4-1; d_call: TRBD2; clone_size: .; j_call: TRBJ2-7; cdr3_nt: TGCGCCAGCAGCCAAGATCCTGTGGAGCCTCTAGCGGGGTTTGGGGGGCAGTACTTC; cdr3_aa: CASSQDPVEPLAGFGGQYF
v_call: TRBV4-1; d_call: TRBD2; clone_size: .; j_call: TRBJ2-2; cdr3_nt: TGCGCCAGCAGCCAAGATCCCGGGGGGGCTTACACCGGGGAGCTGTTTTTT; cdr3_aa: CASSQDPGGAYTGELFF
v_call: TRBV19; d_call: .; clone_size: .; j_call: TRBJ1-6; cdr3_nt: TGTGCCAGTAGTATATCTTACAGGATGAATTCACCCCTCCACTTT; cdr3_aa: CASSISYRMNSPLHF
v_call: TRBV11-3; d_call: TRBD2; clone_size: .; j_call: TRBJ2-1; cdr3_nt: TGTGCCAGCAGCTATAGCGGGGGGAAGTCCAATGAGCAGTTCTTC; cdr3_aa: CASSYSGGKSNEQFF
v_call: TRBV24-1; d_call: TRBD1; clone_size: .; j_call: TRBJ2-3; cdr3_nt: TGTGCCACCAGTGATGCCACAGGGGCGGGAGATACGCAGTATTTT; cdr3_aa: CATSDATGAGDTQYF
v_call: TRBV5-1; d_call: .; clone_size: .; j_call: TRBJ2-7; cdr3_nt: TGCGCCAGCGGGGCAGTCGGAACCTCCTACGAGCAGTACTTC; cdr3_aa: CASGAVGTSYEQYF
v_call: TRBV27; d_call: TRBD1; clone_size: .; j_call: TRBJ1-2; cdr3_nt: TGTGCCAGCAGTTTAAGTTTTCAGGGGGGCTATGGCTACACCTTC; cdr3_aa: CASSLSFQGGYGYTF
v_call: TRBV5-1; d_call: TRBD1; clone_size: .; j_call: TRBJ1-4; cdr3_nt: TGCGCCAGCAGCTTAAGGGGGCAGACCACTTCCCAGTTTAAAAATGAAAAACTGTTTTTT; cdr3_aa: CASSLRGQTTSQFKNEKLFF
v_call: TRBV6-5; d_call: .; clone_size: .; j_call: TRBJ2-1; cdr3_nt: TGTGCCAGCAGTTTTAGCTCTAGCTCCTACAATGAGCAGTTCTTC; cdr3_aa: CASSFSSSSYNEQFF
v_call: TRBV3-1/TRBV3-2; d_call: .; clone_size: .; j_call: TRBJ2-2; cdr3_nt: TGTGCCAGCAGCCAAGTATCGGGGTCCGGGGAGCTGTTTTTT; cdr3_aa: CASSQVSGSGELFF
v_call: TRBV28; d_call: TRBD2; clone_size: .; j_call: TRBJ2-1; cdr3_nt: TGTGCCAGCAGCCTTACCCTACTAGCGGTCTCCTACAATGAGCAGTTCTTC; cdr3_aa: CASSLTLLAVSYNEQFF
v_call: TRBV7-2; d_call: .; clone_size: .; j_call: TRBJ2-3; cdr3_nt: TGTGCCAGCAGCTTCTCCCCACTGAAGACAGATACGCAGTATTTT; cdr3_aa: CASSFSPLKTDTQYF
v_call: TRBV2; d_call: TRBD2; clone_size: .; j_call: TRBJ2-2; cdr3_nt: TGTGCCAGCAGTGGTTCTATTGCGGGGGCGAACACCGGGGAGCTGTTTTTT; cdr3_aa: CASSGSIAGANTGELFF
v_call: TRBV2; d_call: .; clone_size: once; j_call: TRBJ2-2; cdr3_nt: TGTGCCAGCATTCCCGACAGGGCGGGAACCGGGGAGCTGTTTTTT; cdr3_aa: CASIPDRAGTGELFF
v_call: TRBV9; d_call: .; clone_size: once; j_call: TRBJ2-1; cdr3_nt: TGTGCCAGCAGCCTTACAGACAATGAGCAGTTCTTC; cdr3_aa: CASSLTDNEQFF
v_call: TRBV7-9; d_call: TRBD1; clone_size: .; j_call: TRBJ1-4; cdr3_nt: TGTGCCAGCAGCCGGACAGGGCAAAATGAAAAACTGTTTTTT; cdr3_aa: CASSRTGQNEKLFF
v_call: TRBV11-2; d_call: .; clone_size: .; j_call: TRBJ1-1; cdr3_nt: TGTGCCAGCAGCTCCCTCGGGAACCCGAACACTGAAGCTTTCTTT; cdr3_aa: CASSSLGNPNTEAFF
v_call: TRBV25-1; d_call: .; clone_size: .; j_call: TRBJ1-1; cdr3_nt: TGTGCCAGCAGTGAGGCACAGCCGAACACTGAAGCTTTCTTT; cdr3_aa: CASSEAQPNTEAFF
v_call: TRBV29-1; d_call: .; clone_size: .; j_call: TRBJ2-1; cdr3_nt: TGCAGCGTTATATTTTACGGGACAATCTCCTACAATGAGCAGTTCTTC; cdr3_aa: CSVIFYGTISYNEQFF
v_call: TRBV6-6; d_call: .; clone_size: .; j_call: TRBJ1-5; cdr3_nt: TGTGCCAGCAGTTCAGGGGACCAGCCCCAGCATTTT; cdr3_aa: CASSSGDQPQHF
v_call: TRBV19; d_call: TRBD1; clone_size: few; j_call: TRBJ1-1; cdr3_nt: TGTGCCAGTAGTATTGACGGACAGGGAATCATCAACACTGAAGCTTTCTTT; cdr3_aa: CASSIDGQGIINTEAFF
v_call: TRBV5-4; d_call: .; clone_size: .; j_call: TRBJ1-4; cdr3_nt: TGTGCCAGCAGCTTGGGGACACTTAATGAAAAACTGTTTTTT; cdr3_aa: CASSLGTLNEKLFF
v_call: TRBV19; d_call: TRBD1; clone_size: .; j_call: TRBJ1-2; cdr3_nt: TGTGCCAGTACACCGCCGGACAGGGTTGATGGCTACACCTTC; cdr3_aa: CASTPPDRVDGYTF
v_call: TRBV19; d_call: .; clone_size: .; j_call: TRBJ2-6; cdr3_nt: TGTGCCAGTAGTCAAACTCGGGATTCTGGGGCCAACGTCCTGACTTTC; cdr3_aa: CASSQTRDSGANVLTF
v_call: TRBV27; d_call: .; clone_size: .; j_call: TRBJ1-5; cdr3_nt: TGTGCCAGCAGTTCCGGGAATCAGCCCCAGCATTTT; cdr3_aa: CASSSGNQPQHF
v_call: TRBV2; d_call: .; clone_size: once; j_call: TRBJ1-1; cdr3_nt: TGTGCCAGCACGGTGAACACTGAAGCTTTCTTT; cdr3_aa: CASTVNTEAFF
v_call: TRBV3-1/TRBV3-2; d_call: .; clone_size: .; j_call: TRBJ1-1; cdr3_nt: TGTGCCAGCAGCCAAATCCTCCGGGGGACTGAAGCTTTCTTT; cdr3_aa: CASSQILRGTEAFF
v_call: TRBV14; d_call: TRBD1; clone_size: once; j_call: TRBJ1-4; cdr3_nt: TGTGCCAGCAGCCTTGGACAGGGGTATCCTAATGAAAAACTGTTTTTT; cdr3_aa: CASSLGQGYPNEKLFF
v_call: TRBV6-5; d_call: TRBD1; clone_size: .; j_call: TRBJ1-5; cdr3_nt: TGTGCCAGCAGGGGGGACAGAAATAGCAATCAGCCCCAGCATTTT; cdr3_aa: CASRGDRNSNQPQHF
v_call: TRBV5-6; d_call: TRBD1; clone_size: .; j_call: TRBJ2-6; cdr3_nt: TGTGCCAGCAGCTTGGGACAGGGAGCTACTGGGGCCAACGTCCTGACTTTC; cdr3_aa: CASSLGQGATGANVLTF
v_call: TRBV6-1; d_call: .; clone_size: .; j_call: TRBJ1-5; cdr3_nt: TGTGCCAGCAGTGATGACGGGTTTAGCAATCAGCCCCAGCATTTT; cdr3_aa: CASSDDGFSNQPQHF
v_call: TRBV4-1; d_call: TRBD2; clone_size: .; j_call: TRBJ2-3; cdr3_nt: TGCGCCAGCAGCCGACTAGCGGGGGGGGGCACAGATACGCAGTATTTT; cdr3_aa: CASSRLAGGGTDTQYF
v_call: TRBV10-3; d_call: .; clone_size: .; j_call: TRBJ2-3; cdr3_nt: TGTGCCATCAGTGGTGGTGGGAATACCGGGGGTATGAGGACGCAGTATTTT; cdr3_aa: CAISGGGNTGGMRTQYF
v_call: TRBV28; d_call: .; clone_size: .; j_call: TRBJ1-2; cdr3_nt: TGTGCCAGCAGTCCTAAATGGACTCATGGCTACACCTTC; cdr3_aa: CASSPKWTHGYTF